These T cell receptor beta chains were read from a single sample in a study of blood T cell repertoires in COVID-19. Assay used: immunoSEQ multiplex PCR; TCRdb lists only in-frame clones, some missing. The data show roughly 220,000 clones, approximately 86% seen once. The sample comprised peripheral blood. The receptors derive from a man aged 55 to 70 with acute or convalescent COVID-19. The CDR3 runs from the conserved cysteine through the conserved F or W. The D gene is left open where the match is weak. Size is stated for part of the rows, as once, few or many counts, or as a class when the clone is expanded.

cdr3_aa cdr3_nt j_call v_call clone_size d_call
CASSPGSLLNSYNEQFF TGCGCCAGCAGCCCGGGGTCCCTCCTTAACTCCTACAATGAGCAGTTCTTC TRBJ2-1 TRBV5-1 few .
CASTRQGSSEAFF TGTGCCAGCACCAGACAGGGGAGCTCTGAAGCTTTCTTT TRBJ1-1 TRBV6-5 few TRBD1
CASSYSSGTGYDRNTIYF TGTGCCAGCAGCTACAGTTCCGGGACAGGGTACGACAGAAACACCATATATTTT TRBJ1-3 TRBV13 . TRBD1
CASSLERGPATYEQYF TGCGCCAGCAGCTTGGAGAGGGGGCCGGCTACCTACGAGCAGTACTTC TRBJ2-7 TRBV5-1 . TRBD1
CAISESTGDTEAFF TGTGCCATCAGTGAGTCGACAGGGGACACTGAAGCTTTCTTT TRBJ1-1 TRBV10-3 few TRBD1
CASSLHRESPLHF TGTGCCAGCAGTTTACACAGGGAATCACCCCTCCACTTT TRBJ1-6 TRBV27 . .
CASRRVTGPTPVYNEQFF TGTGCAAGTCGCCGTGTCACAGGGCCTACGCCTGTTTACAATGAGCAGTTCTTC TRBJ2-1 TRBV12-2 . .
CASSESGTGLKLYNEQFF TGTGCCAGCAGTGAATCCGGGACAGGGCTAAAACTTTACAATGAGCAGTTCTTC TRBJ2-1 TRBV2 once TRBD1
CASSLAGTGAGYTF TGCGCCAGCAGCTTGGCCGGGACAGGGGCCGGCTACACCTTC TRBJ1-2 TRBV5-1 . TRBD1
CASSSGTANRNIQYF TGTGCCAGCAGCTCCGGGACAGCTAATAGGAACATTCAGTACTTC TRBJ2-4 TRBV5-8 . TRBD1
CASSLRLAGGDNEQFF TGTGCCAGCAGTCTGAGGCTAGCGGGGGGAGACAATGAGCAGTTCTTC TRBJ2-1 TRBV27 few TRBD2
CASSEFPTGRREKLFF TGTGCCAGCAGTGAATTTCCGACAGGGAGAAGAGAAAAACTGTTTTTT TRBJ1-4 TRBV6-1 . TRBD1
CASSLGTDTDTQYF TGTGCCAGCAGCTTAGGGACAGACACAGATACGCAGTATTTT TRBJ2-3 TRBV7-9 . .
CASSRTGSPYNEQFF TGTGCCAGCAGCCGGACAGGGAGCCCCTACAATGAGCAGTTCTTC TRBJ2-1 TRBV14 once TRBD1
CASSLTSGSYEQYF TGTGCCAGCAGCTTGACTAGCGGGTCCTACGAGCAGTACTTC TRBJ2-7 TRBV5-5 . TRBD2
CASQLGQGADTQYF TGCGCCAGCCAACTAGGACAGGGGGCAGATACGCAGTATTTT TRBJ2-3 TRBV5-1 . TRBD1
CASRITSGQETQYF TGTGCCAGCAGGATAACTAGCGGCCAAGAGACCCAGTACTTC TRBJ2-5 TRBV5-8 . TRBD2
CASRPGGFSEAFF TGCGCCAGCAGGCCAGGGGGCTTTTCTGAAGCTTTCTTT TRBJ1-1 TRBV10-2 . TRBD1
CASSRPGTFGYTF TGTGCCAGCAGCCGTCCCGGGACATTTGGCTACACCTTC TRBJ1-2 TRBV11-1 . .
CASSGQGNYNEQFF TGTGCCAGCAGTGGACAGGGGAATTACAATGAGCAGTTCTTC TRBJ2-1 TRBV2 once TRBD1
CASSQTGDQSPLHF TGTGCCAGCAGTCAAACAGGGGATCAATCACCCCTCCACTTT TRBJ1-6 TRBV6-2/TRBV6-3 . TRBD1
CASSPQATMNTEAFF TGCGCCAGCAGCCCGCAGGCGACCATGAACACTGAAGCTTTCTTT TRBJ1-1 TRBV5-1 . .
CASSDSGSTGELFF TGTGCCAGCAGTGACAGCGGCTCCACCGGGGAGCTGTTTTTT TRBJ2-2 TRBV6-4 many .
CASSLNSIAYGYTF TGTGCCAGCAGCTTAAACTCGATTGCATATGGCTACACCTTC TRBJ1-2 TRBV7-9 . .
CASSLAVRGKNIQYF TGTGCCAGCAGCTTAGCCGTCAGGGGCAAAAACATTCAGTACTTC TRBJ2-4 TRBV7-9 . .
CASSLGRDRGRATNEKLFF TGTGCCAGCAGCTTAGGAAGGGACAGGGGGCGGGCAACTAATGAAAAACTGTTTTTT TRBJ1-4 TRBV7-8 . TRBD1
CATQDNGGNQPQHF TGTGCCACACAGGACAATGGGGGCAATCAGCCCCAGCATTTT TRBJ1-5 TRBV24-1 . .
CASSPFPGLDSGNTIYF TGTGCCAGCAGCCCATTCCCTGGACTCGACTCTGGAAACACCATATATTTT TRBJ1-3 TRBV9 . .
CASSQDLQVNQPQHF TGCGCCAGCAGCCAAGATTTACAGGTCAATCAGCCCCAGCATTTT TRBJ1-5 TRBV4-3 . .
CASNRDRGYNEQFF TGTGCCAGCAACCGGGACAGGGGCTACAATGAGCAGTTCTTC TRBJ2-1 TRBV2 . TRBD1
CASSSGTTTDTQYF TGTGCCAGCAGCTCCGGGACTACCACAGATACGCAGTATTTT TRBJ2-3 TRBV7-2 few TRBD2
CASSVLSGLSGTGELFF TGTGCCAGCAGCGTATTAAGCGGGCTAAGCGGGACCGGGGAGCTGTTTTTT TRBJ2-2 TRBV9 once .
CASSETPRTGTGYTF TGTGCCAGCAGTGAAACGCCGAGGACAGGGACGGGCTACACCTTC TRBJ1-2 TRBV6-1 . TRBD1
CASSPRRGTEAFF TGTGCCAGCAGCCCTCGTAGAGGCACTGAAGCTTTCTTT TRBJ1-1 TRBV7-3 . .
CASRVIGGEYSGNTIYF TGTGCCAGCAGAGTCATCGGGGGGGAATACTCTGGAAACACCATATATTTT TRBJ1-3 TRBV2 . .
CASSITRLKRNTEAFF TGTGCCAGTAGTATTACCCGACTGAAAAGGAACACTGAAGCTTTCTTT TRBJ1-1 TRBV19 . .
CASSIAEEQFF TGTGCCAGTAGTATCGCGGAGGAGCAGTTCTTC TRBJ2-1 TRBV19 once .
CASSLRTVWDTQYF TGTGCCAGCTCACTACGGACTGTTTGGGATACGCAGTATTTT TRBJ2-3 TRBV18 . .
CASSQVIAWDTQYF TGTGCCAGCAGCCAAGTGATAGCATGGGATACGCAGTATTTT TRBJ2-3 TRBV3-1/TRBV3-2 . .
CASSQETGWGQGRTF TGCGCCAGCAGCCAAGAGACAGGTTGGGGTCAGGGGCGCACCTTC TRBJ1-2 TRBV4-3 . .
CASRLGGVSYNEQFF TGTGCCAGCAGGCTAGGGGGGGTTTCCTACAATGAGCAGTTCTTC TRBJ2-1 TRBV7-2 . .
CATSDTGTGGNTDTQYF TGTGCCACCAGTGATACTGGGACTGGGGGGAACACAGATACGCAGTATTTT TRBJ2-3 TRBV24-1 . .
CASSDEDRGEGADTEAFF TGTGCCAGCAGTGACGAGGACAGGGGTGAGGGGGCGGACACTGAAGCTTTCTTT TRBJ1-1 TRBV6-4 . TRBD1